These T cell receptor beta chains were read from a single sample in a study of T cell responses to AZD1222 COVID-19 vaccine. Generated by immunoSEQ multiplex PCR, the TCRdb table keeps only in-frame clones and is missing some. The table has some 120,000 clones, 92% seen once. This material consisted of peripheral blood, taken on day 0 of AZD1222 vaccination. These receptors were collected from an adult in good health. The CDR3 runs from the conserved cysteine through the conserved F or W. A D gene is named only where the DNA matches it firmly. For some rows the clone size is stated as once, few or many, or as a class when expanded; others skip it.

clone_size	v_call	d_call	j_call	cdr3_nt	cdr3_aa
NA	TRBV9	TRBD1	TRBJ1-3	TGTGCCAGCAGCGCGTGGGACAGCGGTTCAGGAAACACCATATATTTT	CASSAWDSGSGNTIYF
NA	TRBV24-1	TRBD2	TRBJ2-1	TGTGCCACCAGTGATACTCAAGCGGGAGGTACCCTCAATGAGCAGTTCTTC	CATSDTQAGGTLNEQFF
NA	TRBV20-1	NA	TRBJ2-7	TGCAGTGCTAGTTCTTCCATGGGGGGATTAAGCTCCTACGAGCAGTACTTC	CSASSSMGGLSSYEQYF
NA	TRBV10-3	NA	TRBJ2-6	TGTGCCATCAGTGATAGGGAATGGAGTGGGGCCAACGTCCTGACTTTC	CAISDREWSGANVLTF
NA	TRBV5-1	NA	TRBJ2-3	TGCGCCAGCAGCTTGGAGCGGAGTCGGGGTGGTGATACGCAGTATTTT	CASSLERSRGGDTQYF
NA	TRBV7-6	NA	TRBJ2-7	TGTGCCAGCAGCTTAGGTCCATTAGGGACAATCAGGACAGAAGCTTACGAGCAGTACTTC	CASSLGPLGTIRTEAYEQYF
NA	TRBV18	NA	TRBJ1-5	TGTGCCAGCTCACCACCGGGGCAGGCCAATAGCAATCAGCCCCAGCATTTT	CASSPPGQANSNQPQHF
NA	TRBV21-1	NA	TRBJ1-5	TGTGCCAGCAGCAACCCACCAGACATGGCGCCTTGGCCCCAGCATTTT	CASSNPPDMAPWPQHF
NA	TRBV19	TRBD1	TRBJ1-5	TGTGCCAGTAGTAAGTCCCGGGACAGGGACCAGCATTTT	CASSKSRDRDQHF
once	TRBV3-1/TRBV3-2	TRBD2	TRBJ2-5	TGTGCCAGCAGCCAAGCGAGTAGCGGGAGGGCGAGTGAGACCCAGTACTTC	CASSQASSGRASETQYF
NA	TRBV27	NA	TRBJ1-2	TGTGCCAGCACTCACCAGGTGGATCATCTACTGGGCTATGGCTACACCTTC	CASTHQVDHLLGYGYTF
NA	TRBV7-9	NA	TRBJ1-2	TGTGCCAGCAGCTTATACGGGCTTTCCTATGGCTACACCTTC	CASSLYGLSYGYTF
NA	TRBV18	NA	TRBJ2-1	TGTGCCAGCTCACCAGGTCTCGCCTCCTACAATGAGCAGTTCTTC	CASSPGLASYNEQFF
NA	TRBV5-1	NA	TRBJ1-2	TGCGCCAGCAGCTTGGACGGGGGACCCTCAGCTAACTATGGCTACACCTTC	CASSLDGGPSANYGYTF
NA	TRBV7-9	TRBD1	TRBJ1-2	TGTGCCAGCAGCTTAACCGGGACAGAGAAAGGCTACACCTTC	CASSLTGTEKGYTF
NA	TRBV19	NA	TRBJ1-5	TGTGCCAGTAGTATAGCTCAACAGGGTGGGCCCCAGCATTTT	CASSIAQQGGPQHF
NA	TRBV30	TRBD2	TRBJ2-3	TGTGCCTGGAGTGGGGCGGGAGGCGCCACAGATACGCAGTATTTT	CAWSGAGGATDTQYF
NA	TRBV5-1	NA	TRBJ1-5	TGCGCCAGCAGGATCGACCCCCTGGGCGATCAGCCCCAGCATTTT	CASRIDPLGDQPQHF
NA	TRBV2	NA	TRBJ2-5	TGTGCCAGCAGTGAAAGGTCAGGGACCCAGTACTTC	CASSERSGTQYF
NA	TRBV18	NA	TRBJ1-2	TGTGCCAGCTCACCCACAGGTTCCTCAAACTATGGCTACACCTTC	CASSPTGSSNYGYTF
NA	TRBV6-6	NA	TRBJ2-7	TGTGCCAGCAGTAATACCGGAGGCTACGAGCAGTACTTC	CASSNTGGYEQYF
NA	TRBV28	NA	TRBJ1-2	TGTGCCAGCAGCCGCGACAGAGACTATGGCTACACCTTC	CASSRDRDYGYTF
NA	TRBV5-1	NA	TRBJ1-1	TGCGCCAGCAGCTTGGGGGCCGGGGTGAACACTGAAGCTTTCTTT	CASSLGAGVNTEAFF
NA	TRBV5-1	NA	TRBJ2-4	TGCGCCAGCAGCTTGTGGGGGGCCAAAAACATTCAGTACTTC	CASSLWGAKNIQYF
NA	TRBV19	NA	TRBJ2-3	TGTGCCAGTAGTATCGGCGGACTAGAGGGGGCAGATACGCAGTATTTT	CASSIGGLEGADTQYF
NA	TRBV24-1	NA	TRBJ2-1	TGTGCCACCAGGTCTGCGAGCTCCTACAATGAGCAGTTCTTC	CATRSASSYNEQFF
once	TRBV28	TRBD1	TRBJ1-2	TGTGCCAGCAGTTTAAGGGCAGGGGGCGATGGCTACACCTTC	CASSLRAGGDGYTF
once	TRBV9	NA	TRBJ2-2	TGTGCCAGCAGCGTAGGGGCTACCGGGGAGCTGTTTTTT	CASSVGATGELFF
NA	TRBV18	NA	TRBJ2-3	TGTGCCAGCTCACCCTGGACGGGAAAGGAAGATACGCAGTATTTT	CASSPWTGKEDTQYF
NA	TRBV19	NA	TRBJ2-1	TGTGCCAGTAGTATTAGTCCGATCAATGAGCAGTTCTTC	CASSISPINEQFF
once	TRBV5-1	NA	TRBJ2-7	TGCGCCAGCAGTCCACCCCTGGGCGAGCAGTACTTC	CASSPPLGEQYF
once	TRBV27	TRBD1	TRBJ1-6	TGTGCCAGCAGTTTTTCAGGGACAGGGAATACCCCCCTCCACTTT	CASSFSGTGNTPLHF
NA	TRBV19	TRBD1	TRBJ1-2	TGTGCCAGTAGTGAGGACAGGGGGGCGTCCCGATACTATGGCTACACCTTC	CASSEDRGASRYYGYTF
once	TRBV5-1	TRBD2	TRBJ2-1	TGCGCCAGCAGCTCGAGCGGGAGCTCCTACAATGAGCAGTTCTTC	CASSSSGSSYNEQFF
NA	TRBV28	TRBD1	TRBJ2-1	TGTGCCAACTCGGGACAGGGAACCTACAATGAGCAGTTCTTC	CANSGQGTYNEQFF
NA	TRBV5-6	NA	TRBJ2-5	TGTGCCAGCAGCTTGGCCATCCAAGAGACCCAGTACTTC	CASSLAIQETQYF
NA	TRBV28	NA	TRBJ1-5	TGTGCCAGCGGGGGGACTCAGCCCCAGCATTTT	CASGGTQPQHF
NA	TRBV5-1	NA	TRBJ1-2	TGCGCCAGCAGCCCGGGGACGGCTTACGCTGGCTACACCTTC	CASSPGTAYAGYTF
once	TRBV18	NA	TRBJ1-2	TGTGCCAGCTCACCGACAGGAACTAACTATGGCTACACCTTC	CASSPTGTNYGYTF
NA	TRBV7-9	NA	TRBJ1-4	TGTGCCAGCAGCTTAGGAGGAGGGGATGAAAAACTGTTTTTT	CASSLGGGDEKLFF
NA	TRBV29-1	TRBD1	TRBJ2-7	TGCAGCACCAGAACCGGGACAGGGGTCGGCGAGCAGTACTTC	CSTRTGTGVGEQYF
once	TRBV20-1	NA	TRBJ1-3	TGCAGTGCCAGGGACAAAAACACCATATATTTT	CSARDKNTIYF
NA	TRBV7-2	TRBD1	TRBJ2-6	TGTGCCAGCAGTCGGACAGGGGTTAACGCTGGGGCCAACGTCCTGACTTTC	CASSRTGVNAGANVLTF
NA	TRBV7-3	NA	TRBJ2-7	TGTGCCAGCAGCTTCTCAGTGGGGGCTTCCTACGAGCAGTACTTC	CASSFSVGASYEQYF
NA	TRBV10-3	TRBD1	TRBJ2-7	TGTGCCATCAGTGTCCCGGGACAGGGGTCCTACGAGCAGTACTTC	CAISVPGQGSYEQYF
NA	TRBV5-8	TRBD2	TRBJ2-5	TGTGCCAGCAGCTTAGGGACGGACACTAGCGGGGTCCGGGAGACCCAGTACTTC	CASSLGTDTSGVRETQYF
NA	TRBV7-8	NA	TRBJ2-7	TGTGCCAGCAGCTTAGTTCCCCAGGTGGGCTACGAGCAGTACTTC	CASSLVPQVGYEQYF
NA	TRBV18	TRBD1	TRBJ2-2	TGTGCCAGCTCATCGGGACAGGGTGACACCGGGGAGCTGTTTTTT	CASSSGQGDTGELFF
NA	TRBV12-3/TRBV12-4	TRBD2	TRBJ2-1	TGTGCCAGCAGGGTAGCGGGAGTAATTGAGCAGTTCTTC	CASRVAGVIEQFF
NA	TRBV20-1	NA	TRBJ1-2	TGCAGTGCTAGTGAATCCTATGGCTACACCTTC	CSASESYGYTF
NA	TRBV9	NA	TRBJ2-1	TGTGCCAGCAGTCCTAGCGACTACAATGAGCAGTTCTTC	CASSPSDYNEQFF
NA	TRBV2	NA	TRBJ1-2	TGTGCCAGCAGTGGGGGGGGCGGAACCTATGGCTACACCTTC	CASSGGGGTYGYTF
NA	TRBV10-2	TRBD1	TRBJ1-1	TGCGCCAGCAGGATCCACGGGACAGGGCCGTACACTGAAGCTTTCTTT	CASRIHGTGPYTEAFF
NA	TRBV18	NA	TRBJ2-1	TGTGCCAGCTCTCCGAATAGGAGGGCCTACAATGAGCAGTTCTTC	CASSPNRRAYNEQFF
NA	TRBV5-1	NA	TRBJ1-2	TGCGCCAGCAGCTTTATGGGATCGGAGGGCTACACCTTC	CASSFMGSEGYTF
NA	TRBV5-1	TRBD1	TRBJ2-1	TGCGCCAGCAGCTCCGGGATAGGGGGCCCCTACAATGAGCAGTTCTTC	CASSSGIGGPYNEQFF
NA	TRBV29-1	TRBD1	TRBJ2-7	TGCAGCGTTGCGGGGACAGGGCCCAACGAGCAGTACTTC	CSVAGTGPNEQYF